The 5 T cell receptor beta chains reported below all come from one sample, sequenced in a study of shared clonotypes between healthy human individuals. Libraries were prepared by immunoSEQ multiplex PCR; TCRdb keeps only in-frame clonotypes and omits some of them. The data show approximately 480,000 clones, 60% to 80% seen once. Sequenced material: PBMCs. The source of these receptors is a woman between 35 and 50 years old in good health. Some clones in this sample may be carry-over from other donors' samples.

This rearrangement joins TRBV4-1 to TRBJ2-3; D remains unclear. Trimming stripped 5 bases from V and 2 bases from J, with 17 bases between. Germline V gene lookup returns CDR1 MGHRA and CDR2 YSYEKL. The CDR3 consists of 16 residues. The CDR3 sequence: CASSEQESRATDTQYF. CDR3 in DNA: TGCGCCAGCAGCGAGCAGGAGAGTAGGGCCACAGATACGCAGTATTTT.

This clone was observed a handful of times. The chain carries TRBV28 and TRBJ2-7; 12 nucleotides line up with TRBD2. This CDR3 comprises 21 residues. The V and J ends lost 4 bases and 0 bases, in that order; junction bases with no gene match: 19. Germline lookup yields CDR1 MDHEN and CDR2 SYDVKM. CDR3 nucleotide sequence: TGTGCCAGCAGTTCCCGACCCTGGACTAGCGGGGAAGGATTAAGCTCCTACGAGCAGTACTTC. It translates to CASSSRPWTSGEGLSSYEQYF.

The chain couples TRBV28 to TRBJ2-1; no reliable D call. Germline CDR1 MDHEN, CDR2 SYDVKM. The V and J ends lost 2 bases and 7 bases respectively, with 6 bases between them. CDR3 length: 12 amino acids. The CDR3 spells CASSLGLNEQFF. The CDR3 coding sequence is TGTGCCAGCAGTTTAGGCCTTAATGAGCAGTTCTTC. Full variable domain (missing parts from reference TRBV28 and TRBJ2-1): DVKVTQSSRYLVKRTGEKVFLECVQDMDHENMFWYRQDPGLGLRLIYFSYDVKMKEKGDIPEGYSVSREKKERFSLILESASTNQTSMYLCASSLGLNEQFFGPGTRLTVL.

J is TRBJ2-2 and V is TRBV7-2, with a weak D call TRBD1 (5 bases). V lost 1 base, J lost 4 bases, and 10 bases lay in between. CDR1 SGHTA and CDR2 FQGNSA come from the germline V gene. This CDR3 region has 15 residues. The CDR3 nucleotides are TGTGCCAGCAGCTTAGGTCAGGGATCCACCGGGGAGCTGTTTTTT. Protein: CASSLGQGSTGELFF.

This clone was seen only once. The chain couples TRBV18 to TRBJ2-1; D unresolved. Trimming took 1 base from V and 4 from J, leaving 5 bases between them. Germline V lookup: CDR1 KGHSH, CDR2 LQKENI. There are 13 residues in the CDR3. The CDR3 protein is CASSPLAYNEQFF. The CDR3 DNA is TGTGCCAGCTCACCACTGGCGTACAATGAGCAGTTCTTC. Drawing the rest from reference TRBV18 and TRBJ2-1, the complete variable domain is NAGVMQNPRHLVRRRGQEARLRCSPMKGHSHVYWYRQLPEEGLKFMVYLQKENIIDESGMPKERFSAEFPKEGPSILRIQQVVRGDSAAYFCASSPLAYNEQFFGPGTRLTVL.